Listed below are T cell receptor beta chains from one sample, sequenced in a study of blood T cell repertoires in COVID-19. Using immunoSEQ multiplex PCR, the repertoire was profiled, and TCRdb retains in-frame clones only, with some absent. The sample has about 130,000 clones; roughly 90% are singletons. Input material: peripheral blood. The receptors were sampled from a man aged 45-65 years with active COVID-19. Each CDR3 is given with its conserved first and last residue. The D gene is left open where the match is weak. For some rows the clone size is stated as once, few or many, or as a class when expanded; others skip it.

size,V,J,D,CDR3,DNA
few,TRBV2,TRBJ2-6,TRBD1,CAGGQGASSGANVLTF,TGTGCCGGAGGACAGGGGGCCTCCTCTGGGGCCAACGTCCTGACTTTC
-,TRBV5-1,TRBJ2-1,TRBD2,CASSLGLAGQGEQFF,TGCGCCAGCAGCTTGGGGCTAGCGGGACAAGGGGAGCAGTTCTTC
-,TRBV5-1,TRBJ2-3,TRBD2,CASSLGTSSYTDTQYF,TGCGCCAGCAGCTTGGGGACTAGCTCCTACACAGATACGCAGTATTTT
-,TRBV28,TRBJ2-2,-,CASRVAVNTGELFF,TGTGCCAGCAGGGTAGCGGTGAACACCGGGGAGCTGTTTTTT
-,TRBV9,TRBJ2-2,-,CASSTESGPGELFF,TGTGCCAGCAGCACTGAGTCAGGGCCCGGGGAGCTGTTTTTT
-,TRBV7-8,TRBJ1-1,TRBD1,CASSFDRANTEAFF,TGTGCCAGCAGCTTTGACAGGGCTAACACTGAAGCTTTCTTT
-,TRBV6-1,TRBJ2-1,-,CASSEQGLTSYNEQFF,TGTGCCAGCAGTGAGCAGGGTCTAACCTCCTACAATGAGCAGTTCTTC
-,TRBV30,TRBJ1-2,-,CAWAGGAYGYTF,TGTGCCTGGGCGGGCGGGGCCTATGGCTACACCTTC
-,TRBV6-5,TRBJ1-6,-,CASNPGDNSPLHF,TGTGCCAGCAACCCCGGAGATAATTCACCCCTCCACTTT
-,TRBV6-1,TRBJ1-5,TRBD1,CASSKGGSGSGGNQPQHF,TGTGCCAGCAGTAAAGGGGGCTCAGGGTCGGGTGGCAATCAGCCCCAGCATTTT